Listed here are 19 T cell receptor beta chains from one sample, sequenced in a study of blood T cell repertoires in COVID-19 (dated by TCRdb to about 2020). The library was built by means of the immunoSEQ multiplex PCR assay. As stored in TCRdb, this immuneACCESS dataset retains in-frame rearrangements with V and J assigned. A fraction of the clones does not appear; measured against another copy, unresolved V genes explain less than half of the discrepancy, and the remainder lacks a known reason. The sample data list about 100,000 clones, and 90% to 95% of these were observed just once. The leading ten clones occupy approximately 2% of the sample. Material for sequencing was peripheral blood. The receptor source for this set is a man aged 45-65 years with active COVID-19.

V is TRBV19 and J is TRBJ1-2, with D possibly matching TRBD1 (6 bases). This CDR3 region has 15 residues. Germline V CDR1 and CDR2: LNHDA, SQIVND (reference sequence). V shed 1 base and J shed 1 base, with 10 bases lying between them. The chain's CDR3 is CASSIVTGINYGYTF. In nucleotides, the CDR3 is TGTGCCAGTAGTATAGTAACAGGGATTAACTATGGCTACACCTTC. Looking up the rest from reference TRBV19 and TRBJ1-2 gives the full variable domain: DGGITQSPKYLFRKEGQNVTLSCEQNLNHDAMYWYRQDPGQGLRLIYYSQIVNDFQKGDIAEGYSVSREKKESFPLTVTSAQKNPTAFYLCASSIVTGINYGYTFGSGTRLTVV.

This sequence joins TRBV29-1 and TRBJ2-2; maybe TRBD2 (5 bases). CDR1 is SQVTM and CDR2 is ANQGSEA in the germline V gene. This CDR3 spans 13 amino acids. With 2 bases removed from V and 4 bases from J, the gap between germline ends came to 8 bases. CDR3 sequence reads: CSVETGSTGELFF. The CDR3 nucleotides read TGCAGCGTTGAAACGGGGTCCACCGGGGAGCTGTTTTTT.

The CDR3 coding sequence is TGTGCCAGCAGCCCCGGGACTAGCCGATACAATGAGCAGTTCTTC. It is translated as CASSPGTSRYNEQFF. This sequence joins TRBV6-5 and TRBJ2-1, with 9 bases matching TRBD2. Germline V gene data show CDR1 as MNHEY and CDR2 as SVGAGI. The CDR3 covers 15 residues. V lost 6 bases and J lost 4; bases outside the gene matches: 7.

The chain combines TRBV3-1 (or the pseudogene TRBV3-2) with TRBJ1-6; no clear D gene. The CDR3 spans 14 residues. Trimming stripped 3 bases from V and 7 bases from J, with 10 bases between. Germline V gives CDR1 LGHDT, CDR2 YNNKEL (reference sequence). CDR3 in amino acids: CASSQPSRNSPLHF. The CDR3 nucleotides read TGTGCCAGCAGCCAGCCCAGCAGGAATTCACCCCTCCACTTT.

V and J are TRBV6-5 and TRBJ2-7; weak D call: TRBD2 (5 bases). V lost 8 bases and J lost 6, with 14 bases in between. Germline lookup yields CDR1 MNHEY and CDR2 SVGAGI. This CDR3 comprises 12 residues. This CDR3 is CASSGDIGEQYV. CDR3 coding DNA: TGTGCCAGCTCCGGGGATATAGGCGAGCAGTACGTC.

The chain carries TRBV5-1 and TRBJ2-1; weak D call: TRBD2 (5 bases). Germline CDR1 is SGHRS and CDR2 is YFSETQ. Trimming removed 0 bases from V and 5 bases from J, with 9 bases in between. This CDR3 comprises 14 residues. The CDR3 region is CASSLGGFDNEQFF. In nucleotides, the CDR3 is TGCGCCAGCAGCTTGGGAGGGTTTGACAATGAGCAGTTCTTC.

V is TRBV7-9 and J is TRBJ2-2, with 12 nucleotides matching TRBD2. This CDR3 has 15 amino acids. Germline lookup yields CDR1 SEHNR and CDR2 FQNEAQ (reference sequence). V lost 5 bases to trimming and J lost 4 bases; unmatched junction nucleotides: 2. In DNA, the CDR3 is TGTGCCAGCAGCCGGACTAGCGGGATCACCGGGGAGCTGTTTTTT. As protein: CASSRTSGITGELFF.

The rearrangement uses TRBV20-1 and TRBJ1-4; possible D gene TRBD1, 5 bases. The CDR3 covers 13 residues. Germline-derived CDR1 and CDR2 are DFQATT and SNEGSKA (reference sequence). Trimming stripped 6 bases from V and 3 bases from J, with 11 bases between. CDR3 DNA: TGCAGTGCAAGTCAGGGTTCTAATGAAAAACTGTTTTTT. Protein: CSASQGSNEKLFF.

There are a few counts of this clone. The CDR3 DNA is TGTGCCAGCAGCTTGGCATCCCGGAGGAGCACAGATACGCAGTATTTT. It yields the protein CASSLASRRSTDTQYF. The chain joins TRBV5-4 to TRBJ2-3, with D tentatively TRBD2 (5 bases). The germline V gene encodes CDR1 SGHNT and CDR2 YYREEE (reference sequence). CDR3 length equals 16 residues. The V and J ends lost 0 bases and 0 bases respectively, with 11 bases between them.

The V gene is TRBV19, the J gene TRBJ2-1; TRBD2 aligns across 7 bases. The trim removed 10 bases at V and 5 bases at J, leaving 14 bases unmatched. This CDR3 contains 15 residues. CDR1 and CDR2 from the germline V gene are LNHDA and SQIVND (reference sequence). CDR3 DNA: TGTGCCATCTCCACCTTGGGCGGGAGCGACAATGAGCAGTTCTTC. The encoded protein is CAISTLGGSDNEQFF.

The chain joins TRBV5-1 to TRBJ1-2; D is ambiguous. V was shortened by 4 bases and J by 4 bases, with 20 bases between the two germline ends. The CDR3 is 16 residues long. Looked up from germline, CDR1 is SGHRS and CDR2 is YFSETQ. The CDR3 sequence is CASSPGLGSVSYGYTF. CDR3 bases: TGCGCCAGCAGCCCCGGACTGGGCAGCGTGAGCTATGGCTACACCTTC.

A few counts support this clone. The chain has TRBV11-3 and TRBJ2-4; possibly TRBD2 for D (7 bases). Trimming pared 4 bases from V and 6 bases from J, leaving 19 bases between. Germline V gene lookup returns CDR1 SGHNT and CDR2 YENEEA. CDR3 size: 16 residues. CDR3 protein: CASSSGRWGGGNIQYF. In DNA form, the CDR3 reads TGTGCCAGCAGCTCGGGACGGTGGGGAGGGGGAAACATTCAGTACTTC.

This sequence joins TRBV7-2 and TRBJ2-7, with TRBD1 matching 8 bases. This CDR3 is 17 amino acids long. The V gene end was trimmed by 4 bases and the J gene end by 2 bases; junction bases not matched to a gene: 13. Germline V CDR1 and CDR2: SGHTA, FQGNSA. The CDR3 is CASSSNTQGAFTYEQYV. As DNA, the CDR3 is TGTGCCAGCAGCTCCAACACTCAGGGGGCTTTCACCTACGAGCAGTACGTC.

The CDR3 DNA sequence: TGTGCCAGCAGCCCACCTGGGACAGGGCGGCAAGAGACCCAGTACTTC. Its protein is CASSPPGTGRQETQYF. This rearrangement joins TRBV5-5 to TRBJ2-5, with 9 bases aligning to TRBD1. V shed 4 bases and J 2 bases; nucleotides not matched to a gene: 9. This CDR3 has 16 residues. Looked up from germline, CDR1 is SGHKS and CDR2 is YYEKEE (reference sequence).

The chain has TRBV19 and TRBJ1-1; 8 nucleotides align to TRBD1. The V gene end was trimmed by 6 bases and the J gene end by 1 base; junction bases not matched to a gene: 10. CDR3 length: 16 residues. Looked up from germline, CDR1 is LNHDA and CDR2 is SQIVND (reference sequence). CDR3 nucleotides: TGTGCCAGTAGATTCAACGACAGGGGTGGGAACACTGAAGCTTTCTTT. This gives the protein CASRFNDRGGNTEAFF. Combining the CDR3 with reference TRBV19 and TRBJ1-1 gives the whole variable domain DGGITQSPKYLFRKEGQNVTLSCEQNLNHDAMYWYRQDPGQGLRLIYYSQIVNDFQKGDIAEGYSVSREKKESFPLTVTSAQKNPTAFYLCASRFNDRGGNTEAFFGQGTRLTVV.

Written as DNA, the CDR3 is TGTGCCAGCAGCCAACTCGGGGAGCAGTTCTTC. Its protein is CASSQLGEQFF. This sequence joins TRBV3-1 (or the pseudogene TRBV3-2) and TRBJ2-1; no clear D gene. Germline-derived CDR1 and CDR2 are LGHDT and YNNKEL (reference sequence). This CDR3 comprises 11 residues. Trimming pared 2 bases from V and 10 bases from J, leaving 6 bases between.

In DNA form, the CDR3 reads TGTGCCAGCAGCTTTGGGCAGAAAGAGACCCAGTACTTC. Amino acids: CASSFGQKETQYF. The genes are TRBV11-3 and TRBJ2-5; no clear D gene. Between the trimmed V and J ends, which lost 3 bases and 3 bases, there was a span of 8 bases. The CDR3 length is 13 residues. From germline, CDR1 is SGHNT and CDR2 YENEEA.

The chain recombines TRBV16 with TRBJ1-5; tentatively, D is TRBD1 (6 bases). Germline V gene sequence: CDR1 KGHSY, CDR2 FQNENV. Trimming took 5 bases from V and 0 from J, leaving 14 bases between them. This CDR3 has 16 amino acids. The CDR3 DNA follows: TGTGCCAGCAGCTCAAGGACAGTTAATAGCAATCAGCCCCAGCATTTT. Protein sequence: CASSSRTVNSNQPQHF.

The chain has TRBV6-1 and TRBJ2-7; no clear D. The CDR3 extends over 15 amino acids. Trimming took 0 bases from V and 2 from J, leaving 11 bases between them. Germline lookup yields CDR1 MNHNS and CDR2 SASEGT. This CDR3 reads CASSEANPYPYEQYF. DNA for the CDR3: TGTGCCAGCAGTGAAGCAAATCCGTATCCCTACGAGCAGTACTTC.